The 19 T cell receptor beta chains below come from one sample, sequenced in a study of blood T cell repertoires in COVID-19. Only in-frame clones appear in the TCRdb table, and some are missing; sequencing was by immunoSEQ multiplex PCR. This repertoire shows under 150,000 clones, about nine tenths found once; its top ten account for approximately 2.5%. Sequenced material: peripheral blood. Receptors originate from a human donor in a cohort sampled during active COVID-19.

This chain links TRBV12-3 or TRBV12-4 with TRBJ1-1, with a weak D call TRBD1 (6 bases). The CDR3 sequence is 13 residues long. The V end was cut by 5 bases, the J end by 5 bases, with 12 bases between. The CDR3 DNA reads TGTGCCAGCAGTCGGGACAACCTAACTGAAGCTTTCTTT. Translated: CASSRDNLTEAFF.

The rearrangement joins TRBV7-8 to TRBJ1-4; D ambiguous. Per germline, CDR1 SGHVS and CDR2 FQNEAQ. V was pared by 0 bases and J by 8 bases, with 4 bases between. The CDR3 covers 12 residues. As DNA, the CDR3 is TGTGCCAGCAGCTTAGCGCGGGAAAAACTGTTTTTT. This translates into CASSLAREKLFF. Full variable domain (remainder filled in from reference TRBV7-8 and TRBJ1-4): GAGVSQSPRYKVAKRGQDVALRCDPISGHVSLFWYQQALGQGPEFLTYFQNEAQLDKSGLPSDRFFAERPEGSVSTLKIQRTQQEDSAVYLCASSLAREKLFFGSGTQLSVL.

CDR3 coding DNA: TGTGCCAGCAGTGCCCTCAGGGGCCATTATAGCAATCAGCCCCAGCATTTT. This codes for CASSALRGHYSNQPQHF. The genes are TRBV27 and TRBJ1-5; tentative D call: TRBD1 (6 bases). Germline CDR1 MNHEY, CDR2 SMNVEV (reference sequence). The CDR3 extends over 17 amino acids. Trimming shortened V by 5 bases and J by 0 bases, and 17 bases separated the two germline ends.

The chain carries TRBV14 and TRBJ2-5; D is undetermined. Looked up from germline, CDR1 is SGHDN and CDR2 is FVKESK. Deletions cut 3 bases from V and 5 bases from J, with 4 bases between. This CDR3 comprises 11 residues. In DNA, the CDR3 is TGTGCCAGCAGCCAGAGGGAGACCCAGTACTTC. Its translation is CASSQRETQYF.

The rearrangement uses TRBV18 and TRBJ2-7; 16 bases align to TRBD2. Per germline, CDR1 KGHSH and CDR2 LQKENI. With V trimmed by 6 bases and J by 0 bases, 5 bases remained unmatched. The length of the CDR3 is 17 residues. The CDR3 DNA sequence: TGTGCCAGCTCGTCGGGACTAGCGGGGGGGAGCTCCTACGAGCAGTACTTC. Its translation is CASSSGLAGGSSYEQYF.

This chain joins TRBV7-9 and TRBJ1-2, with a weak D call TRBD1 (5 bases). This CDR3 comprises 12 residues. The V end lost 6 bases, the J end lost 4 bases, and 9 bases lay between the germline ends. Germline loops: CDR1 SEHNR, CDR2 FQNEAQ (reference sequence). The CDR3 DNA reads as TGTGCCAGCAGGCAGGGTTCCTATGGCTACACCTTC. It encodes CASRQGSYGYTF.

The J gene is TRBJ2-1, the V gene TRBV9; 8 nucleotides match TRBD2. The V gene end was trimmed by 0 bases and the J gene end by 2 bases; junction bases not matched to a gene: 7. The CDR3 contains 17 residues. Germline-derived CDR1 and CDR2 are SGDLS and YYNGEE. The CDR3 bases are TGTGCCAGCAGCGTAGAAGGTAGCGGGGATACCTACAATGAGCAGTTCTTC. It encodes CASSVEGSGDTYNEQFF. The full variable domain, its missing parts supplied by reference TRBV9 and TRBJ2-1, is DSGVTQTPKHLITATGQRVTLRCSPRSGDLSVYWYQQSLDQGLQFLIQYYNGEERAKGNILERFSAQQFPDLHSELNLSSLELGDSALYFCASSVEGSGDTYNEQFFGPGTRLTVL.

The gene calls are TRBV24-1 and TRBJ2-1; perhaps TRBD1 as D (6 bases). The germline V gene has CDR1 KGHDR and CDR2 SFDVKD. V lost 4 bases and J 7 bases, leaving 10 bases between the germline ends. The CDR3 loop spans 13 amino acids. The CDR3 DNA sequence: TGTGCCACCAGTGACCCAGGGGAAAATGAGCAGTTCTTC. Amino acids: CATSDPGENEQFF.

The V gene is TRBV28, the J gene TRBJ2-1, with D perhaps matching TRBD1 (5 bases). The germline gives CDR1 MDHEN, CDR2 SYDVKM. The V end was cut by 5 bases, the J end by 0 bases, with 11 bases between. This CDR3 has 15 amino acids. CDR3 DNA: TGTGCCAGCAGTCGAATGACAGCCTCCTACAATGAGCAGTTCTTC. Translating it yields CASSRMTASYNEQFF.

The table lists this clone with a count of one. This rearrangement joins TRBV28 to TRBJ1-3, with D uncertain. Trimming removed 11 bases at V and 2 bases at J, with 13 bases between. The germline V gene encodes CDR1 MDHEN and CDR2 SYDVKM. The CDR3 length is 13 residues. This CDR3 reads CAFREGTGNTIYF. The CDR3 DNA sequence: TGTGCCTTCCGGGAAGGTACTGGAAACACCATATATTTT.

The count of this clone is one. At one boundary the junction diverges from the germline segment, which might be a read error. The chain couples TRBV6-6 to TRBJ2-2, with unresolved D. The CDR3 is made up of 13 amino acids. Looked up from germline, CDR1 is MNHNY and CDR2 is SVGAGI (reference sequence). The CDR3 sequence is CTSTLGQSGELFF. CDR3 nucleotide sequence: TGTACCAGCACCCTTGGTCAGTCCGGGGAGCTGTTTTTT.

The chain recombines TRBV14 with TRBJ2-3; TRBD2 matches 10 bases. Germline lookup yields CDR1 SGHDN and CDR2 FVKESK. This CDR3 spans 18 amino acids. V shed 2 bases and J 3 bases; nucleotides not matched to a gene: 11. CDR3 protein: CASSQSSGSRWGTDTQYF. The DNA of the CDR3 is TGTGCCAGCAGCCAATCTAGCGGGAGTCGCTGGGGAACAGATACGCAGTATTTT. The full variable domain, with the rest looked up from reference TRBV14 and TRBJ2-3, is EAGVTQFPSHSVIEKGQTVTLRCDPISGHDNLYWYRRVMGKEIKFLLHFVKESKQDESGMPNNRFLAERTGGTYSTLKVQPAELEDSGVYFCASSQSSGSRWGTDTQYFGPGTRLTVL.

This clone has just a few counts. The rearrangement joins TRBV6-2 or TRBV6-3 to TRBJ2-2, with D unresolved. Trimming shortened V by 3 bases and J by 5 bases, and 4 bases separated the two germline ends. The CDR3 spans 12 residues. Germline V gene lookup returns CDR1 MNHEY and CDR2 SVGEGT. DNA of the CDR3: TGTGCCAGCAGTTATTCAACCGGGGAGCTGTTTTTT. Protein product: CASSYSTGELFF.

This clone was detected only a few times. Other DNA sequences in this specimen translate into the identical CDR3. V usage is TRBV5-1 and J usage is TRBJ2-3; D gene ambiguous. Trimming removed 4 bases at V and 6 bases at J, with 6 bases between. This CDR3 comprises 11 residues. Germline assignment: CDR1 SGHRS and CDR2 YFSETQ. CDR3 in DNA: TGCGCCAGCAGCCGCGCGGATACGCAGTATTTT. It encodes CASSRADTQYF.

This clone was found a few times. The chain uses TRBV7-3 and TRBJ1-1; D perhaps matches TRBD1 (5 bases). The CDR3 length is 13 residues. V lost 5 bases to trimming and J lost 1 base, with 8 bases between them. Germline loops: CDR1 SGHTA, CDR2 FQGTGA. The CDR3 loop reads CASSPQGNTEAFF. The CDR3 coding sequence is TGTGCCAGCAGCCCCCAGGGGAACACTGAAGCTTTCTTT.

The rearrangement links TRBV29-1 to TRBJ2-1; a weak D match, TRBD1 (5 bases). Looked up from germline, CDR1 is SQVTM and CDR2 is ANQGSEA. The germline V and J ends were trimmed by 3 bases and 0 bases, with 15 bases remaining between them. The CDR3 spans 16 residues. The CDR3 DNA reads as TGCAGCGTTGAGTCGGCATGGGGCGGCTCCTACAATGAGCAGTTCTTC. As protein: CSVESAWGGSYNEQFF.

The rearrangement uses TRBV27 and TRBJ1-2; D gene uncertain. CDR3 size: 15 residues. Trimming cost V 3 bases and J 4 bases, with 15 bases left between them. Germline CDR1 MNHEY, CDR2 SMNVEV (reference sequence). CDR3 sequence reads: CASSLRVGLGYGYTF. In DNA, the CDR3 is TGTGCCAGCAGTTTGCGGGTGGGTCTAGGCTATGGCTACACCTTC.

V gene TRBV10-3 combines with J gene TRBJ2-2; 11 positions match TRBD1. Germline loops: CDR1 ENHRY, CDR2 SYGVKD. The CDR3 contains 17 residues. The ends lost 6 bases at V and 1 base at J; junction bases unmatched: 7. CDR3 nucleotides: TGTGCCATCAGCTGGACAGGGGGCGCAGAGAACACCGGGGAGCTGTTTTTT. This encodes CAISWTGGAENTGELFF.

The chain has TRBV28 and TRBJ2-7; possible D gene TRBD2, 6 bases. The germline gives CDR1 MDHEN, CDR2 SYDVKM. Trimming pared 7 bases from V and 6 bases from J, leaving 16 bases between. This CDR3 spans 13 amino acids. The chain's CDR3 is CASISGGTSEQYF. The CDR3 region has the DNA TGTGCCAGCATCTCCGGGGGAACCTCCGAGCAGTACTTC.